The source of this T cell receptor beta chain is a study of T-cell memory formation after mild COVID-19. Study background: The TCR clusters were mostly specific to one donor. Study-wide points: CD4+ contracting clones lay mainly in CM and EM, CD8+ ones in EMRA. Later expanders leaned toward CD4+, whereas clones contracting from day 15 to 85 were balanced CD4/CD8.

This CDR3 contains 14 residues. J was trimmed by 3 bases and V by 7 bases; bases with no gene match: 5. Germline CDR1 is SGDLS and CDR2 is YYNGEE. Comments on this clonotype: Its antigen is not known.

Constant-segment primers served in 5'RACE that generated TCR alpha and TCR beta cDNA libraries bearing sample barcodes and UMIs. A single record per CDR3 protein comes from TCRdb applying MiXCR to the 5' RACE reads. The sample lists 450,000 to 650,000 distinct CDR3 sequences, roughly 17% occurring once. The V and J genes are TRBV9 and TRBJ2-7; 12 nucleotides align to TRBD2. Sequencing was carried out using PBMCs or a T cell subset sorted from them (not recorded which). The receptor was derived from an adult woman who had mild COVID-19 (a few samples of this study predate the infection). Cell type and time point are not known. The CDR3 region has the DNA TGTGCCAGCGCTCGGACTAGCGGGAACTACGAGCAGTACTTC. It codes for CASARTSGNYEQYF. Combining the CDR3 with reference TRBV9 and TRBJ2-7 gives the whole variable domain DSGVTQTPKHLITATGQRVTLRCSPRSGDLSVYWYQQSLDQGLQFLIQYYNGEERAKGNILERFSAQQFPDLHSELNLSSLELGDSALYFCASARTSGNYEQYFGPGTRLTVT.